Listed below are T cell receptor beta chains from one sample, sequenced in a study of blood T cell repertoires in COVID-19. The data were produced by immunoSEQ multiplex PCR, yet TCRdb's version contains in-frame clones alone and is incomplete. Counted here are some 200,000 clones, more than 75% occurring once; the ten biggest clones make up roughly 8.8%. Sequencing was performed on peripheral blood. Receptor source: a woman in her 50s with active or convalescent COVID-19. Both conserved end residues are part of each CDR3. Fields, in order: CDR3 length, D gene, clone size, V gene, J gene, CDR3 protein, CDR3 DNA. D genes are given only for firm matches. A clone size is listed for some rows: how often the clone was seen (once, few, many), or a class if it is expanded.

CDR3 length: 14; D gene: TRBD1; clone size: NA; V gene: TRBV11-3; J gene: TRBJ2-7; CDR3 protein: CASSLGGTDYEQYF; CDR3 DNA: TGTGCCAGCAGCTTAGGGGGGACAGACTACGAGCAGTACTTC
CDR3 length: 15; D gene: TRBD1; clone size: NA; V gene: TRBV6-5; J gene: TRBJ1-4; CDR3 protein: CASSRRTGTNEKLFF; CDR3 DNA: TGTGCCAGCAGCCGGAGGACAGGAACTAATGAAAAACTGTTTTTT
CDR3 length: 18; D gene: TRBD1; clone size: NA; V gene: TRBV19; J gene: TRBJ1-1; CDR3 protein: CASSGRGKGALLNTEAFF; CDR3 DNA: TGTGCCAGTAGCGGCAGGGGGAAAGGTGCACTGCTGAACACTGAAGCTTTCTTT
CDR3 length: 16; D gene: NA; clone size: NA; V gene: TRBV7-3; J gene: TRBJ2-2; CDR3 protein: CASSLNGQGVGGELFF; CDR3 DNA: TGTGCCAGCAGCTTAAACGGCCAGGGTGTCGGCGGGGAGCTGTTTTTT
CDR3 length: 16; D gene: TRBD2; clone size: few; V gene: TRBV4-3; J gene: TRBJ2-3; CDR3 protein: CASSQLTSGGTDTQYF; CDR3 DNA: TGCGCCAGCAGCCAATTGACTAGCGGGGGTACAGATACGCAGTATTTT
CDR3 length: 15; D gene: NA; clone size: NA; V gene: TRBV7-6; J gene: TRBJ2-5; CDR3 protein: CASSLGPGIQETQYF; CDR3 DNA: TGTGCCAGCAGCTTAGGTCCAGGGATCCAAGAGACCCAGTACTTC
CDR3 length: 15; D gene: NA; clone size: NA; V gene: TRBV5-1; J gene: TRBJ2-5; CDR3 protein: CASSSGGRRQETQYF; CDR3 DNA: TGCGCCAGCAGCTCCGGGGGGCGCCGACAAGAGACCCAGTACTTC
CDR3 length: 14; D gene: TRBD1; clone size: few; V gene: TRBV2; J gene: TRBJ1-5; CDR3 protein: CATGTGRLEQPQHF; CDR3 DNA: TGTGCCACTGGGACAGGGCGATTGGAACAGCCCCAGCATTTT
CDR3 length: 15; D gene: NA; clone size: once; V gene: TRBV18; J gene: TRBJ2-7; CDR3 protein: CASSPAQGITYEQYF; CDR3 DNA: TGTGCCAGCTCACCGGCGCAGGGGATTACCTACGAGCAGTACTTC
CDR3 length: 15; D gene: TRBD2; clone size: NA; V gene: TRBV7-8; J gene: TRBJ2-5; CDR3 protein: CASKKLAGIQETQYF; CDR3 DNA: TGTGCCAGCAAGAAGCTAGCGGGCATCCAAGAGACCCAGTACTTC
CDR3 length: 15; D gene: TRBD1; clone size: NA; V gene: TRBV7-8; J gene: TRBJ2-2; CDR3 protein: CASSWGQGNTGELFF; CDR3 DNA: TGTGCCAGCAGCTGGGGACAGGGGAACACCGGGGAGCTGTTTTTT
CDR3 length: 16; D gene: NA; clone size: few; V gene: TRBV20-1; J gene: TRBJ2-1; CDR3 protein: CSASKEALDTYNEQFF; CDR3 DNA: TGCAGTGCTAGTAAGGAAGCACTCGACACCTACAATGAGCAGTTCTTC
CDR3 length: 15; D gene: TRBD1; clone size: NA; V gene: TRBV28; J gene: TRBJ2-5; CDR3 protein: CASRADRGIQETQYF; CDR3 DNA: TGTGCCAGCAGGGCGGACAGGGGGATCCAAGAGACCCAGTACTTC
CDR3 length: 12; D gene: NA; clone size: NA; V gene: TRBV28; J gene: TRBJ2-1; CDR3 protein: CASSFLANEQFF; CDR3 DNA: TGTGCCAGCAGTTTCCTCGCGAATGAGCAGTTCTTC
CDR3 length: 12; D gene: NA; clone size: NA; V gene: TRBV5-1; J gene: TRBJ1-2; CDR3 protein: CASSWGDRSYTF; CDR3 DNA: TGCGCCAGCAGCTGGGGAGACAGGAGCTACACCTTC
CDR3 length: 15; D gene: NA; clone size: NA; V gene: TRBV13; J gene: TRBJ1-2; CDR3 protein: CASSKTGTLGYGYTF; CDR3 DNA: TGTGCCAGCAGTAAAACCGGGACACTTGGGTATGGCTACACCTTC
CDR3 length: 16; D gene: NA; clone size: NA; V gene: TRBV7-3; J gene: TRBJ2-7; CDR3 protein: CASSSQGTGSSYEQYF; CDR3 DNA: TGTGCCAGCAGCTCCCAAGGGACTGGGAGCTCCTACGAGCAGTACTTC
CDR3 length: 13; D gene: NA; clone size: NA; V gene: TRBV11-3; J gene: TRBJ1-6; CDR3 protein: CASSMGLNSPLHF; CDR3 DNA: TGTGCCAGCAGCATGGGGCTTAATTCACCCCTCCACTTT
CDR3 length: 12; D gene: NA; clone size: few; V gene: TRBV2; J gene: TRBJ1-1; CDR3 protein: CASSEAGERAFF; CDR3 DNA: TGTGCCAGCAGTGAAGCCGGGGAGCGAGCTTTCTTT
CDR3 length: 14; D gene: NA; clone size: NA; V gene: TRBV5-1; J gene: TRBJ1-1; CDR3 protein: CASSWDGGRTEAFF; CDR3 DNA: TGCGCCAGCAGCTGGGACGGGGGGCGAACTGAAGCTTTCTTT
CDR3 length: 17; D gene: NA; clone size: NA; V gene: TRBV19; J gene: TRBJ1-2; CDR3 protein: CASSIVPDSARDYGYTF; CDR3 DNA: TGTGCCAGTAGTATAGTCCCGGACAGTGCCCGGGACTATGGCTACACCTTC
CDR3 length: 11; D gene: NA; clone size: NA; V gene: TRBV3-1/TRBV3-2; J gene: TRBJ2-5; CDR3 protein: CASSLRETQYF; CDR3 DNA: TGTGCCAGCAGCCTCAGGGAGACCCAGTACTTC
CDR3 length: 15; D gene: TRBD1; clone size: NA; V gene: TRBV28; J gene: TRBJ1-1; CDR3 protein: CASSFSDRGNTEAFF; CDR3 DNA: TGTGCCAGCAGTTTTTCCGACAGGGGCAACACTGAAGCTTTCTTT
CDR3 length: 15; D gene: NA; clone size: NA; V gene: TRBV28; J gene: TRBJ2-1; CDR3 protein: CASSRNRETYNEQFF; CDR3 DNA: TGTGCCAGCAGCCGAAACCGGGAAACCTACAATGAGCAGTTCTTC
CDR3 length: 16; D gene: TRBD1; clone size: NA; V gene: TRBV7-2; J gene: TRBJ2-7; CDR3 protein: CASSLVGGTGAYEQYF; CDR3 DNA: TGTGCCAGCAGCTTAGTGGGAGGGACAGGGGCCTACGAGCAGTACTTC
CDR3 length: 12; D gene: TRBD1; clone size: few; V gene: TRBV7-9; J gene: TRBJ1-1; CDR3 protein: CASSLATGVAFF; CDR3 DNA: TGTGCCAGCAGCTTAGCAACAGGGGTCGCTTTCTTT
CDR3 length: 15; D gene: TRBD2; clone size: NA; V gene: TRBV7-3; J gene: TRBJ2-1; CDR3 protein: CASSLGLGDINEQFF; CDR3 DNA: TGTGCCAGCAGCTTAGGACTAGGGGATATTAATGAGCAGTTCTTC
CDR3 length: 16; D gene: TRBD1; clone size: NA; V gene: TRBV4-1; J gene: TRBJ2-7; CDR3 protein: CASSQDTRDRSYEQYF; CDR3 DNA: TGCGCCAGCAGCCAAGATACCCGGGACAGATCCTACGAGCAGTACTTC